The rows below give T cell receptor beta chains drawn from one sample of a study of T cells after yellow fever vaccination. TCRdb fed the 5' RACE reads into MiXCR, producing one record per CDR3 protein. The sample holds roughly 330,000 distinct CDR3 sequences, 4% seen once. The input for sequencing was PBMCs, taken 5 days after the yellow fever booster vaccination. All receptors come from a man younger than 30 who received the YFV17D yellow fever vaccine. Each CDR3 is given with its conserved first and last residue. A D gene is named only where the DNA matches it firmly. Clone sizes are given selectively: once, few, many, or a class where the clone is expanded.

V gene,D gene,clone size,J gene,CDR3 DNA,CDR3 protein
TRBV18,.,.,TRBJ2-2,TGTGCCAGCTCACCGCCGGGACTGATGAACACCGGGGAGCTGTTTTTT,CASSPPGLMNTGELFF
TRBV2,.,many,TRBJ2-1,TGTGCCAGCGTGGCCCTGGAGGGCAATGAGCAGTTCTTC,CASVALEGNEQFF
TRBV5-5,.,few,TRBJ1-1,TGTGCCAGCAGCTTGCAAATGGGTATGAACACTGAAGCTTTCTTT,CASSLQMGMNTEAFF
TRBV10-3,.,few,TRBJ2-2,TGTGCCACTAGTATCTCGACAGGAGCGAACACCGGGGAGCTGTTTTTT,CATSISTGANTGELFF
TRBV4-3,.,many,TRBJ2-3,TGCGCCAGCAGCCAAGAGGGTTGGGATACGCAGTATTTT,CASSQEGWDTQYF
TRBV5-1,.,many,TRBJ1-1,TGCGCCAGCTGGGCGGGACTGAACACTGAAGCTTTCTTT,CASWAGLNTEAFF
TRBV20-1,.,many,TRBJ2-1,TGCAGTGCGATCAGGACTACCTACAATGAGCAGTTCTTC,CSAIRTTYNEQFF
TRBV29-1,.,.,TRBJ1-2,TGCAGCGTTGTTGGAAGGACGAACTATGGCTACACCTTC,CSVVGRTNYGYTF
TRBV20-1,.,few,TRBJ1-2,TGCAGTGCTAGACGGGACAACTATGGCTACACCTTC,CSARRDNYGYTF
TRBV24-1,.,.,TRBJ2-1,TGTGCCACCAGTGATACGACTAGCAATGAGCAGTTCTTC,CATSDTTSNEQFF
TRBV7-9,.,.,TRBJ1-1,TGTGCCAGCAGCTTGACGGCAGAAGCTTTCTTT,CASSLTAEAFF
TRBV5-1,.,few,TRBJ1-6,TGCGCCAGCAGAACTGACAGGCTCTATAATTCACCCCTCCACTTT,CASRTDRLYNSPLHF
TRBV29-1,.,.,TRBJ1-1,TGCAGCGTTGATTGGGCTACGAATACTGAAGCTTTCTTT,CSVDWATNTEAFF
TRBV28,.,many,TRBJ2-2,TGTGCCAGCAGTTTAATCGACCGGAACACCGGGGAGCTGTTTTTT,CASSLIDRNTGELFF
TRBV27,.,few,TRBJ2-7,TGTGCCAGCAGTTTCTTAGGGGGGTACGAGCAGTACTTC,CASSFLGGYEQYF
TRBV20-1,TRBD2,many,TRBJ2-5,TGCAGTGCTAGTGAAGCGGGGTATTTTAAAGAGACCCAGTACTTC,CSASEAGYFKETQYF
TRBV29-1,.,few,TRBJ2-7,TGCAGCGTCTCGACGGACAACTACTACGAGAAGTACTTC,CSVSTDNYYEKYF
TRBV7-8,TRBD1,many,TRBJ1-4,TGTGCCAGCAGCTTAGGGAACAGGGGAGCAGGTAGTGAAAAACTGTTTTTT,CASSLGNRGAGSEKLFF